A selection of T cell receptor beta chains follows, all from one sample in a study of CD4 and CD8 cells across lung adenocarcinoma regions. TCRdb called the PCR reads again in MiXCR, with one record for every CDR3 protein. The repertoire includes over 2,500 distinct CDR3 sequences, 40% to 55% of them detected once, and 40% to 55% sits in the top ten. Sample: CD8+ T cells from the center of a lung tumor. These receptor sequences come from a male donor with lung adenocarcinoma. The CD4 and CD8 labels of this study may be unreliable. Both conserved end residues are part of each CDR3. A D gene is named only where the DNA matches it firmly. Clone size appears in some rows only: once, few, many, or a class for an expanded clone.

j_gene,v_gene,abundance,d_gene,CDR3nt,CDR3aa
TRBJ2-1,TRBV12-3/TRBV12-4,NA,TRBD2,TGTGCCAGCAGACCCGGACTAGAACTAAACAATGAGCAGTTCTTC,CASRPGLELNNEQFF
TRBJ2-2,TRBV6-4,medium-sized,NA,TGTGCCAGCAGTGACCAGGGAACCGGGGAGCTGTTTTTT,CASSDQGTGELFF
TRBJ2-7,TRBV19,NA,NA,TGTGCCAGTAGCCCCGGACAGTTTCCCTACGAGCAGTACTTC,CASSPGQFPYEQYF
TRBJ1-6,TRBV12-3/TRBV12-4,few,NA,TGTGCCAGCAGTTCAACAGGGTATAATTCACCCCTCCACTTT,CASSSTGYNSPLHF
TRBJ1-1,TRBV27,few,TRBD1,TGTGCCAGCAGCCAACTGACAGGGTCAATGAACACTGAAGCTTTCTTT,CASSQLTGSMNTEAFF
TRBJ1-5,TRBV20-1,few,NA,TGCAGTGCTAGAACCCGCACAGATAGCAATCAGCCCCAGCATTTT,CSARTRTDSNQPQHF
TRBJ2-7,TRBV6-1,NA,NA,TGTGCCAGCAGTGCGTGGGCGCGCCTCAAAGATACGCAGTACTTC,CASSAWARLKDTQYF
TRBJ1-1,TRBV27,NA,TRBD1,TGTGCCAGCATAAACAGGGGGCGCCCCACTGAAGCTTTCTTT,CASINRGRPTEAFF
TRBJ2-3,TRBV6-1,few,TRBD1,TGTGCCAGCAGTGCTACAGGGGAGACAGATACGCAGTATTTT,CASSATGETDTQYF
TRBJ2-5,TRBV10-1,NA,NA,TGCGCCAGCAGGGCACGTCCCTGGAGGGTCGAGACCCAGTACTTC,CASRARPWRVETQYF
TRBJ2-1,TRBV6-5,medium-sized,NA,TGTGCCAGCAGTTTGACAGGGACTACAGGTTGGGATGAGCAGTTCTTC,CASSLTGTTGWDEQFF
TRBJ2-1,TRBV6-4,medium-sized,TRBD2,TGTGCCAGCAGCCCTACCGGGACTAGCGGGAGTTACAATGAGCAGTTCTTC,CASSPTGTSGSYNEQFF
TRBJ1-1,TRBV6-2/TRBV6-3,NA,TRBD1,TGTGCCAGCACTTCGGGACAGGGGAACACTGAAGCTTTCTTT,CASTSGQGNTEAFF
TRBJ2-1,TRBV6-5,NA,TRBD1,TGTGCCAGCAGTTTCACGACAGGGGTGGACAATGAGCAGTTCTTC,CASSFTTGVDNEQFF
TRBJ2-7,TRBV7-2,NA,NA,TGTGCCAGCAGCCCTTTGTATGGGGCCTACAATGAGCAGTACTTC,CASSPLYGAYNEQYF
TRBJ2-1,TRBV6-1,NA,NA,TGTGCCAGCGAAGGACAGGGAGGGGACAATGAGCAGTTCTTC,CASEGQGGDNEQFF
TRBJ2-5,TRBV7-2,once,TRBD2,TGTGCCAGCAGCTTAGTACTAGCGGGGGGAGGCCAAGAGACCCTGTATTTC,CASSLVLAGGGQETLYF
TRBJ2-3,TRBV6-1,NA,TRBD2,TGTGCCAGCAGTGGCTCGGGACTAGGGGATACGCAGTATTTT,CASSGSGLGDTQYF
TRBJ2-4,TRBV30,NA,NA,TGTGCCTTGACCGTGCAGGGTGGGGGGTACATTCAGTACTTC,CALTVQGGGYIQYF
TRBJ2-7,TRBV11-2,many,TRBD2,TGTGCCAGCAGTCTAGCGGGAGGGTCCTACGAGCAGTACTTC,CASSLAGGSYEQYF
TRBJ2-1,TRBV27,NA,NA,TGTGCCAGCAGTCCCCCGACTAGGCCGCAATGGGAGTTCTTC,CASSPPTRPQWEFF
TRBJ1-2,TRBV6-1,NA,NA,TGTGCCAGCAGCTCAGGAGCTAACTATGGCTGCACCTTC,CASSSGANYGCTF
TRBJ2-5,TRBV6-1,NA,NA,TGTGCCAGGGGTGAATGGGGCCGCCTCACAGAGACCCAGTACTTC,CARGEWGRLTETQYF
TRBJ2-2,TRBV6-5,few,TRBD1,TGTGCCAGCAGTTACGTAAGACCGGGACAGGTCCGAGGGGAGCTGTTTTTT,CASSYVRPGQVRGELFF
TRBJ2-7,TRBV12-3/TRBV12-4,NA,NA,TGTGCCAGCAGCCCCACCTTAGCGGCCCCCTACGAGCAGTACTTC,CASSPTLAAPYEQYF